A single TCR beta chain is shown here with its context. The data originate from a study of T cell changes during pregnancy in multiple sclerosis. Looked up from germline, CDR1 is SGDLS and CDR2 is YYNGEE. V lost 4 bases to trimming and J lost 7 bases; unmatched junction nucleotides: 3. The CDR3 has 14 residues. TCRdb's copy holds only in-frame clones and misses some; the assay was immunoSEQ multiplex PCR. This sample yields tens of thousands of clones, of which approximately 90% are seen a single time; less than 0.6% belongs to the top ten. This TCR was sampled from a female donor with multiple sclerosis, enrolled in a pregnancy study. This rearrangement joins TRBV9 to TRBJ1-6; 9 nucleotides line up with TRBD1. Sample: CD4+ T cells from peripheral blood mononuclear cells, taken in the second trimester of pregnancy. CDR3 nucleotide sequence: TGTGCCAGCAGCCTAGGACAGGGGAATTCACCCCTCCACTTT. Translated, it gives CASSLGQGNSPLHF.